This T cell receptor beta chain was sequenced in a study of cytomegalovirus exposure and HLA in healthy donors. Study results and limitations: In a later analysis, TCR beta V- and J-gene trimming was associated with a missense DCLRE1C variant. Some V segments, including TRBV6-2 and TRBV6-3, were excluded as indistinguishable.

Primers: 60 Vbeta forward and 13 Jbeta reverse. In the original analysis: Later work found 65 million to 85 million unique TCR beta chains, with roughly 11 million shared. Data came from immunoSEQ multiplex PCR; TCRdb stores just in-frame clones and leaves some out. V, J and clone size are taken as reported in that table, and D and trimming were inferred from the DNA itself. The top ten clones hold nearly 0.4% of a sample with almost 200,000 clones, roughly 83% of them seen once. Germline V lookup: CDR1 LNHNV, CDR2 YYDKDF (reference sequence). This CDR3 comprises 17 residues. Trimming cost V 1 base and J 3 bases, with 17 bases left between them. Turning to this clone: Its antigen is unidentified.

Sequenced: PBMCs. The rearrangement links TRBV15 to TRBJ2-3; maybe TRBD2 (5 bases). The receptor's source is a male donor in good health and CMV-seropositive. The CDR3 is CATSRVPEGRETDTQYF. CDR3 in DNA: TGTGCCACCAGCAGAGTACCCGAGGGAAGGGAGACAGATACGCAGTATTTT.